The following is a T cell receptor (beta chain) sequence with its context. The time point is: 2014-2015 season, pre-vaccination. Before and after seasonal inactivated influenza vaccination, adults gave blood for sorting CD4 subsets for sequencing. Non-naive CD4+CXCR5+PD-1+ cTfh were sorted into ICOS+CD38+ and ICOS-CD38- fractions. The entry originates in a study of follicular helper T cells after annual influenza vaccination. Turning to the study itself: Days 0, 7 and 28 post-vaccination were the blood draw times.

Germline CDR1 and CDR2: KGHSH and LQKENI. The CDR3 length is 15 residues. Unmatched junction bases numbered 3, after V lost 5 bases and J lost 0 bases. TCRB sequencing was done at Survey resolution level. The method was immunoSEQ multiplex PCR; TCRdb's version includes in-frame clones alone and lacks a portion of them. Of about 320 clones listed, about 82% are singletons. The gene calls are TRBV18 and TRBJ2-5; 10 bases are a match to TRBD2. This TCR was sampled from an adult who received the influenza vaccine. The sequencing used CXCR5+ CD38+ circulating T follicular helper cells from blood, collected on the day of influenza vaccination. Subset reported: circulating Tfh, non-naive CD4+CXCR5+PD-1+ (ICOS+CD38+ or ICOS-CD38-). CDR3 nucleotide sequence: TGTGCCAGCTCAGCGACTAGCGGGTACCAAGAGACCCAGTACTTC. Amino acid sequence: CASSATSGYQETQYF.